A single sample gave rise to the 28 T cell receptor beta chains below, sequenced in a study of tumor-infiltrating lymphocytes in primary liver carcinoma. The study co-extracted DNA and RNA from 20-30 mg of unsorted bulk tissue. A primer matching the constant region was used to make TCR beta cDNA from approximately 520 ng of total RNA. Three nested multiplex PCR rounds, a slightly modified ARM-PCR, produced the libraries for TCR beta. Primers for the first two PCR rounds were TRBV1-TRBV30 forward primers and a C-beta reverse primer (around 10 cycles per round). TCRdb re-derived calls from the multiplex PCR reads in MiXCR, one entry per CDR3 protein. The sample has approximately 190,000 distinct CDR3 sequences, approximately 86% seen once; the top ten hold 15% to 20%. Sample: tumor tissue from primary liver carcinoma. The receptor set was obtained from a man in his forties or fifties with primary liver carcinoma and hepatitis B virus infection.

Note on this clonotype: Germline and junction disagree at one end, which may indicate a read error. This chain joins TRBV6-1 and TRBJ1-1; a weak D match, TRBD1 (6 bases). This CDR3 spans 13 amino acids. The germline V gene has CDR1 MNHNS and CDR2 SASEGT. The CDR3 spells CVSSAQGRTEVFF. The DNA of the CDR3 is TGTGTCAGCAGTGCACAGGGTAGGACTGAAGTTTTCTTT.

The chain has TRBV10-3 and TRBJ2-3; maybe TRBD2 (5 bases). CDR1 ENHRY and CDR2 SYGVKD come from the germline V gene. CDR3 size: 13 residues. Between the trimmed V and J ends, which lost 8 bases and 2 bases, there was a span of 11 bases. The DNA for the CDR3 is TGTGCCATCGTGGAGGAGTACACAGATACGCAGTATTTT. As protein: CAIVEEYTDTQYF.

In regard to this clonotype: This may be a read error: a much more frequent sequence differs by one nucleotide. Because it lacks the conserved phenylalanine or tryptophan at the end, this CDR3 is likely a read error. The chain combines TRBV30 with TRBJ2-7; tentatively, D is TRBD2 (5 bases). The CDR3 length is 12 residues. CDR1 is GTSNPN, CDR2 SVGIG, per germline (reference sequence). V lost 5 bases, J lost 3 bases, and 11 bases lay in between. The CDR3 DNA is TGTGCCTGGGGACCCGGGAACTACGAGCAGTACTTA. This encodes CAWGPGNYEQYL.

Points on this clonotype: Germline is not matched at one junction end, which may reflect a read error. The chain recombines TRBV11-2 with TRBJ2-5, with D possibly being TRBD2 (5 bases). The CDR3 runs to 12 residues. The germline CDR1 and CDR2 sequences are SGHAT and FQNNGV. Here the CDR3 DNA reads TGTGCCAGCAGTCTAGAGGGTATGGGCCAGTATTTC. It is translated as CASSLEGMGQYF. Complete variable domain (other parts from reference TRBV11-2 and TRBJ2-5): EAGVAQSPRYKIIEKRQSVAFWCNPISGHATLYWYQQILGQGPKLLIQFQNNGVVDDSQLPKDRFSAERLKGVDSTLKIQPAKLEDSAVYLCASSLEGMGQYFGPGTRLLVL.

This clonotype was found many times. The V and J genes are TRBV5-1 and TRBJ1-1, with D perhaps matching TRBD1 (6 bases). The CDR3 runs 14 residues. Germline values: CDR1 SGHRS, CDR2 YFSETQ. Trimming took 6 bases from V and 3 from J, leaving 15 bases between them. The CDR3 spells CASNRGLEDTEAFF. CDR3 bases: TGCGCCAGCAATCGGGGGCTTGAGGACACTGAAGCTTTCTTT.

Comments on this clonotype: The junction differs from germline at one of its ends, possibly a read error. This rearrangement joins TRBV5-6 to TRBJ1-2; a weak D match, TRBD1 (5 bases). The CDR3 runs 13 residues. Germline lookup yields CDR1 SGHDT and CDR2 YYEEEE. In DNA form, the CDR3 reads TGTGCCAGCTGCTTGACAGCAAACTGTGGCTACACCTTC. This codes for CASCLTANCGYTF.

The genes are TRBV5-4 and TRBJ2-2; D not certain. Deletions cut 8 bases from V and 0 bases from J, with 14 bases between. The germline V gene encodes CDR1 SGHNT and CDR2 YYREEE (reference sequence). The CDR3 runs 15 residues. The CDR3 DNA sequence: TGTGCCAGGAGCCCGGCACAAGCGAACACCGGGGAGCTGTTTTTT. The encoded protein is CARSPAQANTGELFF.

The chain employs TRBV6-2 or TRBV6-3 and TRBJ2-4, with TRBD2 identical over 7 bases. V dropped 4 bases and J dropped 2; count of bases not matched to a gene: 23. The CDR3 totals 21 residues. The germline V gene has CDR1 MNHEY and CDR2 SVGEGT. CDR3 coding DNA: TGTGCCAGCAGTTCCCACCCCCTCGCGGGAGCAAGAATTCTGACCAAAAACATTCAGTACTTC. Encoded protein: CASSSHPLAGARILTKNIQYF.

A note on this clonotype: One end of the junction varies from germline; a read error may be responsible. This sequence joins TRBV6-5 and TRBJ2-7, with TRBD2 matching 7 bases. CDR1 MNHEY and CDR2 SVGAGI come from the germline V gene. The CDR3 is 13 amino acids. Here the CDR3 DNA reads TGTGCCAGCCTTGGACTAGGCTCCTACGAGCAGAACTTC. Translated, it gives CASLGLGSYEQNF.

A word on this clonotype: Sequence at one end of the junction differs from germline and may be a read error. The rearrangement joins TRBV30 to TRBJ1-4; D remains ambiguous. The germline V gene encodes CDR1 GTSNPN and CDR2 SVGIG (reference sequence). The CDR3 loop spans 13 amino acids. Here the CDR3 reads CAWSNQVREKLLF. The CDR3 DNA reads as TGTGCCTGGAGTAACCAGGTACGTGAAAAACTGCTTTTT.

Details on this clonotype: Mismatch with germline at one junction end may stem from a read error. The gene calls are TRBV29-1 and TRBJ1-1; D perhaps matches TRBD1 (5 bases). The CDR3 totals 15 residues. The germline gives CDR1 SQVTM, CDR2 ANQGSEA. CDR3 nucleotides: TGCAGCGTTGCAAGGGCCTGGGGGATGAACAATGAAGTTTTCTTT. This sequence encodes CSVARAWGMNNEVFF.

Comments on this clonotype: An end of the junction does not agree with germline; a read error may underlie this. The chain has TRBV6-5 and TRBJ2-3; 8 bases match TRBD2. This CDR3 is built from 16 residues. Per the germline V gene, CDR1 is MNHEY and CDR2 is SVGAGI. CDR3 sequence (DNA): TGTGTCAGCAATTACTCTTTAGCGGGGTACACAGATACGCAGTATTTT. Its translation: CVSNYSLAGYTDTQYF.

The chain recombines TRBV5-1 with TRBJ2-1; 7 bases agree with TRBD2. Germline V gene sequence: CDR1 SGHRS, CDR2 YFSETQ. The CDR3 is made up of 15 amino acids. J lost 5 bases, V lost 5 bases, and 10 bases had no gene match. The CDR3 spells CASRLGIAGNNEQFF. CDR3 DNA sequence: TGCGCCAGCAGATTAGGGATAGCGGGTAACAATGAGCAGTTCTTC.

A word on this clonotype: An end of the junction differs from the germline gene, which may be a read error. The V gene is TRBV7-9, the J gene TRBJ1-1; D call uncertain. This CDR3 contains 15 residues. Germline CDR1 reads SEHNR; CDR2 reads FQNEAQ (reference sequence). CDR3 protein: CASSPPAGMNTEVFF. In DNA, the CDR3 is TGTGCCAGCAGCCCTCCTGCGGGTATGAACACTGAAGTTTTCTTT.

V and J are TRBV2 and TRBJ2-3; D is possibly TRBD2 (5 bases). V shed 4 bases and J shed 3 bases, with 14 bases lying between them. CDR3 size: 15 residues. Germline V gives CDR1 SNHLY, CDR2 FYNNEI. CDR3 residues: CASSVGGGGTDTQYF. Written as DNA, the CDR3 is TGTGCCAGCAGTGTGGGCGGAGGCGGGACAGATACGCAGTATTTT.

In regard to this clonotype: Its ends do not fully match the called genes, so a read error is possible. CDR3 loop: CASTYSRDRSYNEQLF. CDR3 sequence (DNA): TGTGCCAGCACTTACAGCAGGGACCGTTCCTACAATGAGCAGTTATTC. The chain has TRBV6-2 or TRBV6-3 and TRBJ2-1; D possibly uses TRBD1 or TRBD2 (5 bases each). Looked up from germline, CDR1 is MNHEY and CDR2 is SVGEGT. The CDR3 spans 16 residues.

The V gene is TRBV6-2 or TRBV6-3, the J gene TRBJ2-1, with D possibly being TRBD2 (6 bases). The germline CDR1 and CDR2 sequences are MNHEY and SVGEGT. The CDR3 covers 11 residues. V was shortened by 10 bases and J by 16 bases, with 20 bases between the two germline ends. The CDR3 DNA reads as TGTGCCAACTCGGGGAGCGGGTCTCGATTCTTC. Protein sequence: CANSGSGSRFF.

With respect to this clonotype: The junction does not match germline at one end; this may be a read error. The chain is built from TRBV6-1 and TRBJ1-5; D ambiguous. The CDR3 totals 13 residues. CDR1 MNHNS and CDR2 SASEGT come from the germline V gene. CDR3 in amino acids: CASSWSGSQPQHF. Here the CDR3 DNA reads TGCGCCAGCAGTTGGAGTGGGAGTCAGCCCCAGCATTTT.

In regard to this clonotype: The CDR3 carries no conserved terminal phenylalanine or tryptophan, so it likely arises from a read error. The V and J genes are TRBV6-1 and TRBJ2-1, with 9 bases fitting TRBD2. The CDR3 consists of 14 residues. CDR1 MNHNS and CDR2 SASEGT come from the germline V gene. CDR3 bases: TGTGCCGGGTTAGCGGGAGAATTTAGCCATGAACAGTTCTCC. Its protein is CAGLAGEFSHEQFS.

This clonotype is a singleton in its sample. The junction departs from the called germline gene at one end, perhaps through a read error. The chain is built from TRBV4-1 and TRBJ2-3; D unresolved. This CDR3 region has 14 residues. Germline CDR1 MGHRA, CDR2 YSYEKL. CDR3 nucleotide sequence: TGCGACAGCAGCCAAGATCCAGGCACAGATACGCATTATTTT. This translates into CDSSQDPGTDTHYF.

The rearrangement uses TRBV6-5 and TRBJ1-4; 7 bases agree with TRBD1. Germline V CDR1 and CDR2: MNHEY, SVGAGI. V was clipped by 6 bases and J by 4 bases; unmatched bases: 11. The CDR3 spans 16 residues. CDR3 sequence (DNA): TGTGCCAGCAGCTTGACAGGGCTTGCAGTTAATGAAAAACTGTTTTTT. Encoded protein: CASSLTGLAVNEKLFF.

This chain links TRBV28 with TRBJ2-1; D is undetermined. Trimming removed 6 bases from V and 4 bases from J, with 31 bases in between. Looked up from germline, CDR1 is MDHEN and CDR2 is SYDVKM. CDR3 length: 20 residues. For the CDR3, the DNA is TGTGCCAGCAGAACCGTTAGCCGGCAGGTGGCTCGATCGGTTTACAATGAGCAGTTCTTC. Translating it yields CASRTVSRQVARSVYNEQFF.

With regard to this clonotype: The junction departs from germline at one end; a sequencing error may be responsible. The genes are TRBV11-2 and TRBJ2-7; TRBD1 matches at 8 bases. CDR3 size: 16 residues. Germline lookup yields CDR1 SGHAT and CDR2 FQNNGV. CDR3: CASSLAGGTIDYDQYF. The CDR3 DNA is TGTGCCAGCAGCTTAGCAGGGGGCACCATTGACTACGATCAGTACTTC.

J is TRBJ1-1 and V is TRBV6-6; D perhaps matches TRBD1 (6 bases). CDR1 MNHNY and CDR2 SVGAGI come from the germline V gene (reference sequence). Trimming pared 5 bases from V and 9 bases from J, leaving 19 bases between. CDR3 length: 14 amino acids. CDR3 amino acids: CASSGAGVRTQAFF. The CDR3 DNA reads TGTGCCAGCAGTGGGGCAGGGGTAAGGACACAAGCTTTCTTT.

Of note for this clonotype: A junction boundary mismatches the germline segment, possibly from a read error. The chain joins TRBV4-3 to TRBJ2-2; D unresolved. Germline loops: CDR1 LGHNA, CDR2 YSLEER. The CDR3 consists of 14 residues. The chain's CDR3 is CARSQDRAVGELFF. CDR3 sequence (DNA): TGCGCCAGGAGCCAAGATAGGGCTGTTGGGGAGCTGTTTTTT.

The chain is built from TRBV29-1 and TRBJ1-1, with 8 nucleotides matching TRBD1. The V gene's germline CDR1 is SQVTM and CDR2 ANQGSEA. CDR3 length: 15 residues. CDR3 loop: CDDAGGWGMNTEAFF. In nucleotides, the CDR3 is TGCGACGATGCAGGGGGCTGGGGGATGAACACTGAAGCTTTCTTT. The whole variable domain, filled in from reference TRBV29-1 and TRBJ1-1, reads SAVISQKPSRDICQRGTSLTIQCQVDSQVTMMFWYRQQPGQSLTLIATANQGSEATYESGFVIDKFPISRPNLTFSTLTVSNMSPEDSSIYLCDDAGGWGMNTEAFFGQGTRLTVV.

The chain employs TRBV29-1 and TRBJ2-2; the match to TRBD2 covers 7 bases. Germline trimming cut 6 bases from V and 4 bases from J; bases unmatched to any gene: 5. This CDR3 has 13 amino acids. Germline lookup yields CDR1 SQVTM and CDR2 ANQGSEA. The CDR3, as DNA: TGCAGCGTAGGACGGGAGGTCACCGGGGAGCTGTTTTTT. Protein product: CSVGREVTGELFF.

A remark on this clonotype: The CDR3 carries no conserved terminal phenylalanine or tryptophan, so it likely arises from a read error. This chain joins TRBV10-3 and TRBJ2-1; 8 bases are shared with TRBD2. Losses at the gene ends were 11 bases for V and 1 base for J; bases not matched to a gene: 13. The CDR3 runs to 16 residues. Germline values: CDR1 ENHRY, CDR2 SYGVKD. The CDR3 DNA sequence: TGTGCCGTCACCCCGTGGGCTAGCGGGTCCTACAATGAGCAGTTCTTA. Residues: CAVTPWASGSYNEQFL.